Presented here are 10 T cell receptor beta chains from one specimen sequenced in a study of T cell repertoires in cytomegalovirus infection. TCRdb itself ran the reads through MiXCR, one entry per CDR3 protein. This sample has approximately 500,000 distinct CDR3 sequences, with approximately 10% found just once. What was sequenced was PBMCs. Receptors were obtained from a human donor in good health (CMV status not recorded). Some clones in this sample may be carry-over from other donors' samples.

This rearrangement joins TRBV12-3 or TRBV12-4 to TRBJ2-1, with 7 bases lining up with TRBD1. V gave up 6 bases and J gave up 5 bases; unmatched junction bases: 10. This CDR3 is built from 15 residues. CDR3 DNA: TGTGCCAGCAGCCCGACAGGGTTACAGGACAATGAGCAGTTCTTC. Its protein product is CASSPTGLQDNEQFF.

Worth noting for this clonotype: This could be a read error, since a much larger clone is one nucleotide away. This is likely a read error, given that the CDR3 carries no conserved phenylalanine or tryptophan at its end. The chain combines TRBV7-9 with TRBJ1-6; TRBD1 might be the D (5 bases). V lost 4 bases to trimming and J lost 10 bases, with 20 bases between them. The CDR3 has 16 amino acids. Per the germline V gene, CDR1 is SEHNR and CDR2 is FQNEAQ (reference sequence). CDR3 region: CASSYRKGARESPLHL. In DNA form, the CDR3 reads TGTGCCAGCAGCTACCGGAAAGGGGCCAGGGAATCACCCCTCCACCTT.

This clonotype was detected only a few times. The chain joins TRBV29-1 to TRBJ2-7; weak D call: TRBD2 (7 bases). V lost 3 bases, J lost 4 bases, and 13 bases lay in between. Germline V gene data show CDR1 as SQVTM and CDR2 as ANQGSEA. There are 13 residues in the CDR3. The CDR3 nucleotides are TGCAGCGTTGAGGCGGGGGCTGGTTACGAGCAGTACTTC. Amino acid sequence: CSVEAGAGYEQYF.

This clonotype was picked up a small number of times. This rearrangement joins TRBV29-1 to TRBJ2-3, with 7 bases aligning to TRBD2. The germline V gene has CDR1 SQVTM and CDR2 ANQGSEA. The CDR3 totals 13 residues. The trim removed 7 bases at V and 4 bases at J, leaving 8 bases unmatched. The CDR3 loop reads CSAGLGGADTQYF. CDR3 in DNA: TGCAGCGCCGGCTTGGGGGGGGCAGATACGCAGTATTTT.

This clonotype was observed a few times. This chain joins TRBV4-1 and TRBJ2-7, with TRBD1 as a possible D gene (6 bases). Germline V gene data show CDR1 as MGHRA and CDR2 as YSYEKL. CDR3 size: 17 residues. Trimming removed 3 bases at V and 2 bases at J, with 20 bases between. CDR3 nucleotides: TGCGCCAGCAGCCATTTTCTCGGACAGTACGATCCCTACGAGCAGTACTTC. Its translation is CASSHFLGQYDPYEQYF.

This clonotype was seen more than once but under ten times. This sequence joins TRBV11-2 and TRBJ1-4, with D possibly matching TRBD1 (6 bases). The V gene's germline CDR1 is SGHAT and CDR2 FQNNGV. The CDR3 contains 15 residues. Trimming took off 5 bases at V and 2 bases at J, with 12 bases between the two ends. DNA of the CDR3: TGTGCCAGCAGCCGAAGAGGACAGACTAATGAAAAACTGTTTTTT. Translation gives CASSRRGQTNEKLFF. The complete variable domain, with remaining parts taken from reference TRBV11-2 and TRBJ1-4, reads EAGVAQSPRYKIIEKRQSVAFWCNPISGHATLYWYQQILGQGPKLLIQFQNNGVVDDSQLPKDRFSAERLKGVDSTLKIQPAKLEDSAVYLCASSRRGQTNEKLFFGSGTQLSVL.

The sample holds many counts of this clonotype. The J gene is TRBJ2-1, the V gene TRBV5-1, with a tentative D call TRBD2 (5 bases). V gave up 4 bases and J gave up 6 bases, with 11 bases separating them. Germline V CDR1 and CDR2: SGHRS, YFSETQ. The CDR3 sequence is 13 residues long. In nucleotides, the CDR3 is TGCGCCAGCAGCCTTGAGGGTAGCAATGAGCAGTTCTTC. It is translated as CASSLEGSNEQFF.

There are many counts of this clonotype. V usage is TRBV7-8 and J usage is TRBJ2-4; 9 bases fit TRBD1. Germline values: CDR1 SGHVS, CDR2 FQNEAQ. J gave up 3 bases and V 6 bases, and 12 bases lay outside the gene matches. The length of the CDR3 is 17 residues. CDR3 bases: TGTGCCAGCAGTTCTGAACAGGGGGCTTGGGGCAAAAACATTCAGTACTTC. This encodes CASSSEQGAWGKNIQYF.

There are many counts of this clonotype. V gene TRBV4-1 combines with J gene TRBJ1-2; D gene uncertain. Trimming left V 4 bases short and J 4 bases short, with 13 bases between. CDR3 length: 14 residues. Germline CDR1 reads MGHRA; CDR2 reads YSYEKL. CDR3 residues: CASSRLDISYGYTF. The CDR3 nucleotides are TGCGCCAGCAGCCGACTTGATATCAGCTATGGCTACACCTTC.

This clonotype was counted between two and nine times. The chain recombines TRBV6-6 with TRBJ1-2; possibly TRBD1 for D (6 bases). The CDR3 contains 14 residues. V was clipped by 5 bases and J by 4 bases, with 14 bases between them. CDR1 MNHNY and CDR2 SVGAGI come from the germline V gene (reference sequence). The CDR3: CASSKGTGIYGYTF. DNA of the CDR3: TGTGCCAGCAGTAAGGGAACAGGGATCTATGGCTACACCTTC.